This entry concerns a single TCR beta chain. Its antigen is unknown. The sample originates from a study of early T cells in non-severe SARS-CoV-2 infection. As for the study in general: Sequencing input comprised bulk RNA from unsorted whole blood; chain pairing was not available. General study results and limits: Private and CD4 specificities were missed by VDJdb matching, which favored anti-spike CD8 responses.

Unique molecular identifiers tagged individual cDNA molecules. In TCRdb, the 5' RACE reads were re-called with MiXCR into one record per CDR3 protein. The sample has 55,000 to 75,000 distinct CDR3 sequences, more than 7% seen once. The CDR3 contains 14 residues. The germline V gene encodes CDR1 DFQATT and CDR2 SNEGSKA (reference sequence). V was clipped by 5 bases and J by 7 bases, with 17 bases between them. The sequenced sample was whole blood. The TCR sequence derives from an adult who was a healthcare worker with PCR-confirmed SARS-CoV-2 infection or an uninfected control (not recorded which). The chain recombines TRBV20-1 with TRBJ1-4; weak D call: TRBD1 (6 bases). The CDR3: CSARRTVSAEKLFF. The CDR3 bases are TGCAGTGCTCGAAGGACAGTTTCGGCTGAAAAACTGTTTTTT.